This record covers a single T cell receptor (beta chain). Its cognate antigen is unknown. Via MiXCR, TCRdb re-called the reads, giving one row per CDR3 protein. Here the sample spans 110,000 or so distinct CDR3 sequences, more than 30% being singletons. The V segment lost 7 bases and the J segment 6 bases; nucleotides outside the gene matches: 5. The CDR3 covers 13 residues. Germline values: CDR1 LNHDA, CDR2 SQIVND (reference sequence). The sample is drawn from a study of T cell repertoires in cytomegalovirus infection. This material consisted of CD8+ T cells from cultured PBMCs, taken from culture after CMV antigen stimulation. The TCR was taken from a human donor in good health (CMV status not recorded). Some clones in this sample may be carry-over from other donors' samples. V and J are TRBV19 and TRBJ2-1; 8 positions match TRBD2. CDR3 sequence: CASTGGRSNEQFF. CDR3 sequence (DNA): TGTGCCAGTACAGGCGGGAGGTCCAATGAGCAGTTCTTC.